Below, 24 T cell receptor beta chains from the same sample are listed, as sequenced in a study of blood T cell repertoires in COVID-19. Sequencing used immunoSEQ multiplex PCR; TCRdb keeps in-frame clones, though not all of them. The repertoire holds a few hundred thousand clones, with over 80% as singletons. Material for sequencing was peripheral blood. These receptors came from a man aged 60-69 years who had recovered from COVID-19.

This chain uses TRBV18 with TRBJ2-3; a possible D gene is TRBD2 (6 bases). V lost 2 bases to trimming and J lost 2 bases, with 11 bases between them. The germline CDR1 and CDR2 sequences are KGHSH and LQKENI. The CDR3 runs 15 residues. The CDR3 DNA reads TGTGCCAGCTCACCATCGGGGGTTTCCACAGATACGCAGTATTTT. Translated: CASSPSGVSTDTQYF.

The V and J genes are TRBV7-8 and TRBJ2-7; 7 bases agree with TRBD2. There are 13 residues in the CDR3. The J segment lost 7 bases and the V segment lost 4 bases, leaving 7 bases of the junction unmatched. From germline, CDR1 is SGHVS and CDR2 FQNEAQ. CDR3 sequence reads: CASSSPGGWEQYF. CDR3 nucleotides: TGTGCCAGCAGCTCCCCCGGGGGGTGGGAGCAGTACTTC.

The J gene is TRBJ2-3, the V gene TRBV7-3, with a weak D call TRBD2 (6 bases). CDR3 length: 13 amino acids. Germline lookup yields CDR1 SGHTA and CDR2 FQGTGA. V was clipped by 2 bases and J by 4 bases, with 7 bases between them. CDR3 amino acids: CASSLAGSDTQYF. In DNA, the CDR3 is TGTGCCAGCAGCTTAGCGGGGTCAGATACGCAGTATTTT.

About this clone: Other DNA sequences of this sample code for an identical CDR3. This chain uses TRBV5-1 with TRBJ1-6; D perhaps matches TRBD1 (6 bases). CDR1 is SGHRS and CDR2 is YFSETQ in the germline V gene. CDR3 length equals 13 residues. Trimming shortened V by 7 bases and J by 5 bases, and 10 bases separated the two germline ends. DNA of the CDR3: TGCGCCAGCTCGGGACAAGATAATTCACCCCTCCACTTT. This sequence encodes CASSGQDNSPLHF. The full variable domain, rest sourced from reference TRBV5-1 and TRBJ1-6, is KAGVTQTPRYLIKTRGQQVTLSCSPISGHRSVSWYQQTPGQGLQFLFEYFSETQRNKGNFPGRFSGRQFSNSRSEMNVSTLELGDSALYLCASSGQDNSPLHFGNGTRLTVT.

The genes are TRBV7-6 and TRBJ2-3, with D maybe TRBD2 (6 bases). V shed 4 bases and J shed 0 bases, with 14 bases lying between them. Germline CDR1 is SGHVS and CDR2 is FNYEAQ. The CDR3 runs to 16 residues. CDR3 residues: CASSSRGDFSTDTQYF. Here the CDR3 DNA reads TGTGCCAGCAGCTCACGCGGGGACTTCAGCACAGATACGCAGTATTTT.

This chain connects TRBV4-1 to TRBJ1-3, with D perhaps matching TRBD1 (6 bases). The ends were cut back, 0 bases at V and 9 bases at J, with 15 bases in the middle. CDR1 is MGHRA, CDR2 YSYEKL, per germline. The CDR3 loop spans 15 amino acids. DNA for the CDR3: TGCGCCAGCAGCCAAGAAGGGGGAAGCCCGGCCACCATATATTTT. Protein sequence: CASSQEGGSPATIYF.

The chain has TRBV2 and TRBJ1-4, with TRBD1 identical over 7 bases. Per the germline V gene, CDR1 is SNHLY and CDR2 is FYNNEI. The V and J ends lost 9 bases and 8 bases, in that order; junction bases with no gene match: 9. The CDR3 extends over 13 amino acids. The CDR3 region is CASKTGRLEKLFF. The DNA for the CDR3 is TGTGCCAGTAAGACAGGGCGGTTGGAAAAACTGTTTTTT.

This clone was seen once. CDR3 bases: TGTGCCAGCAGCTTAGCCCTACTAGCGGGGACAGATACGCAGTATTTT. Amino acid sequence: CASSLALLAGTDTQYF. V is TRBV7-2 and J is TRBJ2-3; TRBD2 matches at 10 bases. The CDR3 is made up of 16 amino acids. Looked up from germline, CDR1 is SGHTA and CDR2 is FQGNSA. V shed 0 bases and J 3 bases; nucleotides not matched to a gene: 3.

The table lists this clone with a count of one. The genes are TRBV18 and TRBJ1-1, with TRBD1 matching 9 bases. Germline V lookup: CDR1 KGHSH, CDR2 LQKENI. The junction had 8 bases not matched to a gene; V was cut back by 5 bases and J by 1 base. This CDR3 region has 16 residues. The CDR3 coding sequence is TGTGCCAGCTCAAAGGACAGGGGCGCCTGGAACACTGAAGCTTTCTTT. Amino acid sequence: CASSKDRGAWNTEAFF.

This clone was picked up many times. The chain couples TRBV28 to TRBJ1-2; TRBD1 aligns across 9 bases. The CDR3 sequence is 12 residues long. Germline values: CDR1 MDHEN, CDR2 SYDVKM. With 8 bases clipped from V and 8 bases from J, the junction kept 6 bases outside the gene matches. CDR3 in amino acids: CASATGGWGYTF. The CDR3 DNA reads as TGTGCCAGCGCAACAGGGGGCTGGGGCTACACCTTC.

V usage is TRBV5-1 and J usage is TRBJ2-1, with 10 bases aligning to TRBD2. This CDR3 comprises 16 residues. After removal of 4 bases from V and 5 bases from J, the junction contained 9 bases not matched to a gene. Germline V gives CDR1 SGHRS, CDR2 YFSETQ. The CDR3: CASSGRDTSGDNEQFF. In DNA form, the CDR3 reads TGCGCCAGCAGCGGCCGGGACACTAGCGGGGACAATGAGCAGTTCTTC. Variable domain in full (rest from reference TRBV5-1 and TRBJ2-1): KAGVTQTPRYLIKTRGQQVTLSCSPISGHRSVSWYQQTPGQGLQFLFEYFSETQRNKGNFPGRFSGRQFSNSRSEMNVSTLELGDSALYLCASSGRDTSGDNEQFFGPGTRLTVL.

The chain combines TRBV6-5 with TRBJ2-1, with 7 bases identical to TRBD1. The CDR3 is 15 residues long. V trimming: 6 bases; J trimming: 2 bases; junction bases outside the gene matches: 7. In germline, CDR1 is MNHEY, CDR2 SVGAGI. The CDR3 is CASRHQGVTYNEQFF. CDR3 nucleotides: TGTGCCAGCAGACACCAGGGGGTCACCTACAATGAGCAGTTCTTC.

This clone has a handful of counts. The chain couples TRBV29-1 to TRBJ2-7; no reliable D call. The germline CDR1 and CDR2 sequences are SQVTM and ANQGSEA. There are 13 residues in the CDR3. The V gene lost 1 base and the J gene lost 0 bases, with 7 bases spanning the gap. In DNA, the CDR3 is TGCAGCGTTGAAGGAGGCGACTCCTACGAGCAGTACTTC. Its protein is CSVEGGDSYEQYF.

J is TRBJ2-1 and V is TRBV5-1, with 11 bases aligning to TRBD2. Trimming at V came to 4 bases and at J to 7 bases, leaving 10 bases not matched to a gene. Looked up from germline, CDR1 is SGHRS and CDR2 is YFSETQ. CDR3 length equals 16 residues. The CDR3 sequence is CASSPYKTSGSNEQFF. The DNA of the CDR3 is TGCGCCAGCAGCCCCTACAAAACTAGCGGGAGTAATGAGCAGTTCTTC.

This chain connects TRBV3-1 (or the pseudogene TRBV3-2) to TRBJ1-5, with a weak D call TRBD1 (6 bases). CDR1 and CDR2 (germline): LGHDT, YNNKEL (reference sequence). The CDR3 extends over 14 amino acids. The V end was cut by 1 base, the J end by 8 bases, with 12 bases between. CDR3 sequence: CASSQAGGPEPQHF. CDR3 DNA sequence: TGTGCCAGCAGCCAAGCCGGGGGGCCTGAGCCCCAGCATTTT.

V usage is TRBV2 and J usage is TRBJ1-1; D is undetermined. CDR1 SNHLY and CDR2 FYNNEI come from the germline V gene. CDR3 length: 15 residues. V gave up 6 bases and J gave up 0 bases, with 14 bases separating them. The CDR3 protein is CASRRIGILNTEAFF. The CDR3 region has the DNA TGTGCCAGCAGGAGAATCGGGATCCTGAACACTGAAGCTTTCTTT.

J is TRBJ2-5 and V is TRBV15; TRBD2 matches 11 bases. V was pared by 0 bases and J by 2 bases, with 5 bases of the junction left unmatched. Per germline, CDR1 LNHNV and CDR2 YYDKDF (reference sequence). The CDR3 length is 17 residues. This chain's CDR3 is CATSRDRVAGGQETQYF. The CDR3 DNA follows: TGTGCCACCAGCAGAGATCGGGTAGCGGGGGGGCAAGAGACCCAGTACTTC.

This clone was counted a few times. Different DNA sequences within this sample yield the same CDR3. The chain links TRBV29-1 to TRBJ2-7; 7 bases agree with TRBD1. The germline V gene has CDR1 SQVTM and CDR2 ANQGSEA. The CDR3 length is 13 residues. V lost 1 base, J lost 2 bases, and 2 bases stayed unmatched. CDR3 protein: CSVEGQGAYEQYF. In DNA, the CDR3 is TGCAGCGTTGAAGGGCAGGGGGCCTACGAGCAGTACTTC.

CDR3 DNA sequence: TGTGCCAGCAGCAAAAGAGGGCGGGAGGACTACGAGCAGTACTTC. Its protein is CASSKRGREDYEQYF. This chain connects TRBV6-2 or TRBV6-3 to TRBJ2-7, with 8 bases matching TRBD2. Germline V gives CDR1 MNHEY, CDR2 SVGEGT. CDR3 size: 15 residues. The J segment lost 3 bases and the V segment lost 6 bases, leaving 10 bases of the junction unmatched.

The rearrangement uses TRBV19 and TRBJ2-1, with 8 bases fitting TRBD1. The CDR3 has 16 residues. Trimming cost V 8 bases and J 8 bases; bases outside gene matches: 17. Germline V gene lookup returns CDR1 LNHDA and CDR2 SQIVND (reference sequence). The CDR3 nucleotides are TGTGCCAGTCGAGGGGGCAGGGGGCGCATAGGGGATGAGCAGTTCTTC. It codes for CASRGGRGRIGDEQFF.

The chain recombines TRBV5-4 with TRBJ2-3; D remains ambiguous. Between the trimmed V and J ends, which lost 4 bases and 1 base, there was a span of 4 bases. This CDR3 has 12 amino acids. The germline gives CDR1 SGHNT, CDR2 YYREEE (reference sequence). Here the CDR3 DNA reads TGTGCCAGCAGCGGAGGCACAGATACGCAGTATTTT. Its protein product is CASSGGTDTQYF.

The V call is TRBV7-6, the J call TRBJ2-6; the D gene is possibly TRBD1 (6 bases). The length of the CDR3 is 15 residues. The germline V and J ends were trimmed by 9 bases and 0 bases, with 12 bases remaining between them. Germline V lookup: CDR1 SGHVS, CDR2 FNYEAQ. Written as DNA, the CDR3 is TGTGCCAGTGGGGGCCCCCTCTCTGGGGCCAACGTCCTGACTTTC. It specifies CASGGPLSGANVLTF.

The J gene is TRBJ2-2, the V gene TRBV11-2; 8 positions agree with TRBD1. With 5 bases clipped from V and 6 bases from J, the junction kept 5 bases outside the gene matches. Looked up from germline, CDR1 is SGHAT and CDR2 is FQNNGV. This CDR3 contains 14 residues. In nucleotides, the CDR3 is TGTGCCAGCAGCGGAGACAGGGGCGCCGGGGAGCTGTTTTTT. Its translation is CASSGDRGAGELFF.

This chain connects TRBV27 to TRBJ2-1; 8 bases match TRBD2. V lost 6 bases, J lost 3 bases, and 16 bases stayed unmatched. The CDR3 consists of 18 residues. Germline V CDR1 and CDR2: MNHEY, SMNVEV (reference sequence). CDR3 DNA: TGTGCCAGCAGAGACACTCAAAAGGGGCTAGCGGGCTACAATGAGCAGTTCTTC. Its protein product is CASRDTQKGLAGYNEQFF.